This T cell receptor beta chain was found in a study of cytomegalovirus exposure and HLA in healthy donors. The overall study: Unique TCR beta sequences numbering over 100 million came from 150 million to 200 million T cells in an earlier analysis. Study conclusions and caveats: Cytomegalovirus-associated TCR beta chains were listed, numbering around 150.

Everyone who donated was a healthy bone marrow donor. Primers for the PCR totalled 60 Vbeta and 13 Jbeta. Some clones are missing from TCRdb's copy, which holds only in-frame ones; the method was immunoSEQ multiplex PCR. The sample table sets out some 140,000 clones. Germline V gives CDR1 LGHNT, CDR2 FRNRAP. CDR3 size: 15 residues. V lost 7 bases to trimming and J lost 8 bases, with 20 bases between them. About this clone itself: Its antigen is unidentified.

Sequencing used PBMCs. V and J are TRBV12-5 and TRBJ1-4; tentatively, D is TRBD1 (5 bases). This clonotype originated in a woman in her 40s in good health and CMV-seronegative. CDR3 sequence: CASVLLRVQWEKLFF. The CDR3 coding sequence is TGTGCTAGTGTTCTCCTCAGGGTACAATGGGAAAAACTGTTTTTT.